This T cell receptor (beta chain) was captured by sequencing in a study of blood T cell repertoires in COVID-19. Study overall: Sites in the United States, Italy and Spain provided acute and convalescent COVID-19 samples. The analysed material was cDNA or gDNA that came from T cells, B-cell-depleted T cells, or PBMCs.

The V segment lost 6 bases and the J segment 4 bases; nucleotides outside the gene matches: 19. Germline V CDR1 and CDR2: MNHEY, SMNVEV (reference sequence). This CDR3 spans 18 amino acids. Original methodology: The authors estimated nucleated cell counts from reference gene primer amplification. This table comes from immunoSEQ multiplex PCR, and its TCRdb copy is limited to in-frame clones, with some not included. Clone size and the V and J calls come from that table; the DNA yielded D and trimming. The sample comprises about 110,000 clones, approximately 88% of which are singletons, and 4.5% to 5% rests with the top ten. This clone was found once.

The sample comprised peripheral blood. The chain links TRBV27 to TRBJ2-3; 7 bases are a match to TRBD1. This sequence originates from a middle-aged man with active or convalescent COVID-19. CDR3 DNA sequence: TGTGCCAGCAGCCCCTTGAAACCGGGACAGTCAAAGGCAGATACGCAGTATTTT. It encodes CASSPLKPGQSKADTQYF.